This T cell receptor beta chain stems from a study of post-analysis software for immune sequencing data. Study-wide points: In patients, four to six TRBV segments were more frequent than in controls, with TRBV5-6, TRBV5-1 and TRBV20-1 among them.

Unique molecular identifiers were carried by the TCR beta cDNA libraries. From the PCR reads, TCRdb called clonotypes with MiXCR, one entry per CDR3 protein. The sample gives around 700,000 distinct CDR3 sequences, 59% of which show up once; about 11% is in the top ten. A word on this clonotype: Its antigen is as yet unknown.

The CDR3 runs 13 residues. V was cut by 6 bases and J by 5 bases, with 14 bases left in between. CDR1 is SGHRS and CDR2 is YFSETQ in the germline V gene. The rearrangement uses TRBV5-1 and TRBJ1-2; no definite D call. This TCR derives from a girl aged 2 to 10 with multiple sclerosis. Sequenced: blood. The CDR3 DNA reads TGCGCCAGCACCGCGAACATTGGGTATGGCTACACCTTC. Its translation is CASTANIGYGYTF.